This T cell receptor (beta chain) was found in a study of CD8 T cells in Susac syndrome. Germline CDR1 LGHDT, CDR2 YNNKEL (reference sequence). This CDR3 has 14 amino acids. Trimming pared 4 bases from V and 8 bases from J, leaving 17 bases between. This clonotype was counted once. Random hexamers were used to reverse transcribe roughly 0.45 to 1 ug of RNA. TCRdb independently ran MiXCR on the immunoSEQ multiplex PCR reads; one entry per CDR3 protein. The profile shows about 250,000 distinct CDR3 sequences, 85% to 95% of them singletons. The chain recombines TRBV3-1 with TRBJ1-1; TRBD1 is a possible D gene (6 bases). This sequence originates from a human donor with multiple sclerosis. Sequencing used CD4+ T cells from PBMCs. CDR3 nucleotides: TGTGCCAGCAGCCGACGGGACACCAGTTCAGAAGCTTTCTTT. Translation gives CASSRRDTSSEAFF. The full variable domain, completed using reference TRBV3-1 and TRBJ1-1, is DTAVSQTPKYLVTQMGNDKSIKCEQNLGHDTMYWYKQDSKKFLKIMFSYNNKELIINETVPNRFSPKSPDKAHLNLHINSLELGDSAVYFCASSRRDTSSEAFFGQGTRLTVV.